This is a list of T cell receptor beta chains from one sample in a study of T-cell reconstitution after alpha-beta-depleted transplantation in children. TCRdb used MiXCR to reprocess the PCR reads, holding one entry per CDR3 protein. The table records roughly 350,000 distinct CDR3 sequences, 15% to 20% of them present only once. The sequenced sample was PBMCs, mostly from graft donor cells, obtained 360 days after TCRalphabeta/CD19-depleted stem cell transplant. These receptor sequences come from a male patient under 10 years old who had a stem cell transplant for acute lymphoblastic leukemia, so the T cells may come from the graft donor. CDR3s include the opening cysteine and the closing phenylalanine or tryptophan. The D gene is left open where the match is weak. The size entry is marked missing in some rows and otherwise reads once, few, many or a size class.

j_call | v_call | d_call | clone_size | cdr3_aa | cdr3_nt
TRBJ2-5 | TRBV24-1 | . | many | CATSDPRGAIQETQYF | TGTGCCACCAGTGACCCCCGGGGGGCCATCCAAGAGACCCAGTACTTC
TRBJ2-2 | TRBV28 | . | . | CASSFRGSRSGELFF | TGTGCCAGCAGTTTTAGGGGGAGTAGGTCCGGGGAGCTGTTTTTT
TRBJ1-1 | TRBV4-2 | . | few | CASSQGYLEAFF | TGTGCCAGCAGCCAAGGTTATTTGGAAGCTTTCTTT
TRBJ2-3 | TRBV20-1 | . | . | CSAAGTKPHTQYF | TGCAGTGCAGCCGGGACGAAGCCCCATACGCAGTATTTT
TRBJ2-7 | TRBV6-2/TRBV6-3 | TRBD2 | . | CASSFPSGDLAYEQYF | TGTGCCAGCAGTTTTCCAAGCGGGGATTTGGCTTACGAGCAGTACTTC
TRBJ2-7 | TRBV28 | . | many | CASSQVRYEQYF | TGTGCCAGCAGTCAAGTACGCTACGAGCAGTACTTC
TRBJ2-5 | TRBV7-2 | TRBD2 | once | CASSLSGTRSETQYF | TGTGCCAGCAGCTTGTCCGGGACTAGGAGTGAGACCCAGTACTTC
TRBJ2-7 | TRBV28 | . | . | CASTQIRGSYEQYF | TGTGCCAGCACCCAAATTAGAGGCTCCTACGAGCAGTACTTC
TRBJ1-1 | TRBV19 | . | many | CASSRYSVTEAFF | TGTGCCAGTAGTCGGTATTCGGTCACTGAAGCTTTCTTT
TRBJ2-7 | TRBV4-3 | TRBD2 | few | CASSQDRTSLSYEQYF | TGCGCCAGCAGCCAAGATAGGACTAGCCTATCCTACGAGCAGTACTTC
TRBJ2-3 | TRBV5-1 | TRBD2 | . | CASSALAGASDTQYF | TGCGCCAGCAGCGCTCTAGCGGGGGCGTCAGATACGCAGTATTTT
TRBJ2-1 | TRBV28 | TRBD2 | many | CASSYGTSGYNEQFF | TGTGCCAGCAGCTACGGGACTAGCGGATACAATGAGCAGTTCTTC
TRBJ1-6 | TRBV11-2 | . | . | CASSLEVAVRALHF | TGTGCCAGCAGCTTAGAAGTGGCAGTAAGGGCCCTCCACTTT
TRBJ1-1 | TRBV28 | . | few | CASSFRGWDTEAFF | TGTGCCAGCAGTTTTAGGGGATGGGACACTGAAGCTTTCTTT
TRBJ2-1 | TRBV6-2/TRBV6-3 | . | . | CASSSGGGSNEQFF | TGTGCCAGCAGTTCTGGTGGGGGGTCCAATGAGCAGTTCTTC
TRBJ2-7 | TRBV3-1 | . | . | CASSQGPGQRMGYF | TGTGCCAGCAGCCAAGGTCCGGGACAACGGATGGGTTACTTC
TRBJ2-1 | TRBV19 | . | . | CASSIGGNEQFF | TGTGCCAGTAGTATAGGGGGGAATGAGCAGTTCTTC
TRBJ2-1 | TRBV15 | . | few | CATSRDKGPQSLRF | TGTGCCACCAGCAGAGATAAGGGTCCTCAGAGCCTTCGATTC
TRBJ2-5 | TRBV5-1 | TRBD2 | few | CASELDSSGRAGPETQYF | TGCGCCAGCGAGCTTGATTCTAGCGGGAGGGCCGGGCCGGAGACCCAGTACTTC
TRBJ2-3 | TRBV29-1 | . | few | CSVGPRRLTDTQYF | TGCAGCGTCGGGCCTAGACGTCTCACAGATACGCAGTATTTT
TRBJ2-1 | TRBV29-1 | TRBD2 | many | CSVGLHYNEQFF | TGCAGCGTGGGACTACACTACAATGAGCAGTTCTTC
TRBJ2-5 | TRBV20-1 | TRBD2 | many | CSADLGLAGVGETQYF | TGCAGTGCCGACCTTGGGCTAGCGGGAGTAGGAGAGACCCAGTACTTC
TRBJ2-3 | TRBV20-1 | . | few | CSAAGSFSTRTDTQYF | TGCAGTGCCGCGGGGAGTTTCTCGACTCGCACAGATACGCAGTATTTT
TRBJ2-1 | TRBV5-6 | . | . | CASSLLGYAPQDNEQFF | TGTGCCAGCAGCTTGCTGGGATACGCCCCCCAGGACAATGAGCAGTTCTTC
TRBJ2-5 | TRBV27 | . | . | CASSFEVGETQYF | TGTGCCAGCAGTTTTGAGGTGGGAGAGACCCAGTACTTC
TRBJ2-5 | TRBV7-6 | TRBD2 | . | CASSQTSGKETQYF | TGTGCCAGCAGCCAGACTAGCGGGAAAGAGACCCAGTACTTC
TRBJ2-3 | TRBV28 | . | . | CASSFRGDPDTQYF | TGTGCCAGCAGTTTCAGAGGAGACCCAGATACGCAGTATTTT
TRBJ2-5 | TRBV7-8 | . | . | CASHRETQYF | TGTGCCAGCCATAGAGAGACCCAGTACTTC
TRBJ1-2 | TRBV5-6 | . | . | CASSFARGIYGYTF | TGTGCCAGCAGCTTCGCCAGGGGTATCTATGGCTACACCTTC
TRBJ2-5 | TRBV6-1 | . | once | CASSPRGGTTQYF | TGTGCCAGCAGTCCCAGGGGGGGGACGACCCAGTACTTC
TRBJ2-7 | TRBV30 | . | few | CAWSRTGVEQYF | TGTGCCTGGAGTAGAACTGGGGTCGAGCAGTACTTC
TRBJ2-1 | TRBV5-1 | . | . | CASSLAPPNNEQFF | TGCGCCAGCAGCTTGGCCCCGCCGAACAATGAGCAGTTCTTC
TRBJ2-1 | TRBV29-1 | TRBD2 | . | CSVVGTSSAFEQFF | TGCAGCGTTGTTGGGACTAGCTCTGCCTTTGAGCAGTTCTTC
TRBJ2-2 | TRBV12-3/TRBV12-4 | TRBD2 | . | CASGTGAGGLTGKLFF | TGTGCCAGCGGTACGGGGGCGGGAGGGCTCACCGGGAAGCTGTTTTTT